The rows below give T cell receptor beta chains drawn from one sample of a study of shared clonotypes between healthy human individuals. Sequenced by immunoSEQ multiplex PCR; TCRdb stores in-frame clones only, minus some. The profile shows millions of clones, about 93% of them singletons. The source material was naive CD8+ T cells from PBMCs. All receptors derive from a man between 18 and 35 years old in good health. Some clones in this sample may be carry-over from other donors' samples. CDR3s include the opening cysteine and the closing phenylalanine or tryptophan. A D gene is named only where the DNA matches it firmly. Rows may omit the clone size; those that give it use once, few, many or a size class.

v_gene: TRBV9
j_gene: TRBJ1-1
abundance: -
d_gene: -
CDR3nt: TGTGCCAGCAGCGTAGGGGCCATCACTGAAGCTTTCTTT
CDR3aa: CASSVGAITEAFF

v_gene: TRBV28
j_gene: TRBJ2-1
abundance: -
d_gene: -
CDR3nt: TGTGCCAGCACCGCAGGGACGGGCAGCAGCGATGAGCAGTTCTTC
CDR3aa: CASTAGTGSSDEQFF

v_gene: TRBV27
j_gene: TRBJ2-7
abundance: -
d_gene: -
CDR3nt: TGTGCCAGCAGTTTTGCCGGCAGGTACGAGCAGTACTTC
CDR3aa: CASSFAGRYEQYF

v_gene: TRBV7-2
j_gene: TRBJ2-7
abundance: -
d_gene: -
CDR3nt: TGTGCCAGCAGCTTCGGGGTAACCTACGAGCAGTACTTC
CDR3aa: CASSFGVTYEQYF

v_gene: TRBV6-6
j_gene: TRBJ1-1
abundance: -
d_gene: TRBD1
CDR3nt: TGTGCCAGCAGTCTCCGGGTCTCGGGACAGGGGATTGAAGCTTTCTTT
CDR3aa: CASSLRVSGQGIEAFF

v_gene: TRBV5-4
j_gene: TRBJ2-6
abundance: -
d_gene: -
CDR3nt: TGTGCCAGCAGCTTGCTAGGGAGGTCTGGGGCCAACGTCCTGACTTTC
CDR3aa: CASSLLGRSGANVLTF

v_gene: TRBV10-3
j_gene: TRBJ1-1
abundance: -
d_gene: -
CDR3nt: TGTGCCATCAGTAATTTAGGGCAGCCCTTTGAAGCTTTCTTT
CDR3aa: CAISNLGQPFEAFF

v_gene: TRBV5-1
j_gene: TRBJ1-3
abundance: -
d_gene: -
CDR3nt: TGCGCCAGCAGCTTGGGCTGGGAGGATGGGGACACCATATATTTT
CDR3aa: CASSLGWEDGDTIYF

v_gene: TRBV5-1
j_gene: TRBJ2-4
abundance: -
d_gene: -
CDR3nt: TGCGCCAGCAGCCAGGGGGGCGTGAGGGATTTAGCCAAAAACATTCAGTACTTC
CDR3aa: CASSQGGVRDLAKNIQYF

v_gene: TRBV6-5
j_gene: TRBJ1-6
abundance: -
d_gene: TRBD1
CDR3nt: TGTGCCAGCAGCCCCACAGGGGATGGATCACCCCTCCACTTT
CDR3aa: CASSPTGDGSPLHF

v_gene: TRBV28
j_gene: TRBJ1-5
abundance: -
d_gene: TRBD1
CDR3nt: TGTGCCAGCAGTAGGGGGACAGGGAACAATCAGCCCCAGCATTTT
CDR3aa: CASSRGTGNNQPQHF

v_gene: TRBV15
j_gene: TRBJ2-7
abundance: once
d_gene: -
CDR3nt: TGTGCCACCAGCAGATATGCAGGGGTTGGAGAGCAGTACTTC
CDR3aa: CATSRYAGVGEQYF

v_gene: TRBV28
j_gene: TRBJ2-3
abundance: -
d_gene: -
CDR3nt: TGTGCCAGCAGGTCCACGACAGGAGGGTGGGATACGCAGTATTTT
CDR3aa: CASRSTTGGWDTQYF

v_gene: TRBV4-1
j_gene: TRBJ2-2
abundance: -
d_gene: -
CDR3nt: TGCGCCAGCAGCCCCCGTTCGACGGCCACCGGGGAGCTGTTTTTT
CDR3aa: CASSPRSTATGELFF

v_gene: TRBV27
j_gene: TRBJ2-1
abundance: -
d_gene: TRBD1
CDR3nt: TGTGCCAGCAGTTTCCTAGGACAGGAGAACAATGAGCAGTTCTTC
CDR3aa: CASSFLGQENNEQFF

v_gene: TRBV12-5
j_gene: TRBJ1-2
abundance: -
d_gene: -
CDR3nt: TGTGCTAGTGGTTTGGTAACGCCCCGGTCCTATGGCTACACCTTC
CDR3aa: CASGLVTPRSYGYTF

v_gene: TRBV19
j_gene: TRBJ1-2
abundance: -
d_gene: -
CDR3nt: TGTGCCAGTAGTATTTTAGCCAGGGCTGGCTATGGCTACACCTTC
CDR3aa: CASSILARAGYGYTF

v_gene: TRBV29-1
j_gene: TRBJ1-2
abundance: -
d_gene: -
CDR3nt: TGCAGCGTTGAACAGGGGTACTATGGCTACACCTTC
CDR3aa: CSVEQGYYGYTF

v_gene: TRBV27
j_gene: TRBJ2-6
abundance: -
d_gene: -
CDR3nt: TGTGCCAGCGGTTATCGGGGTGCCGGGACTGGGGCCAACGTCCTGACTTTC
CDR3aa: CASGYRGAGTGANVLTF

v_gene: TRBV7-9
j_gene: TRBJ2-7
abundance: -
d_gene: TRBD2
CDR3nt: TGTGCCAGCAGCCCCCCGATGTCTAGCGGTCCCTACGAGCAGTACTTC
CDR3aa: CASSPPMSSGPYEQYF

v_gene: TRBV27
j_gene: TRBJ1-6
abundance: -
d_gene: -
CDR3nt: TGTGCCAGCAGTTTTTCGGGTAATTCACCCCTCCACTTT
CDR3aa: CASSFSGNSPLHF

v_gene: TRBV28
j_gene: TRBJ2-1
abundance: -
d_gene: -
CDR3nt: TGTGCCAGCAGGCCGTCCTCCCTCAATGAGCAGTTCTTC
CDR3aa: CASRPSSLNEQFF

v_gene: TRBV6-5
j_gene: TRBJ2-5
abundance: -
d_gene: -
CDR3nt: TGTGCCAGCAGTTACTCACAAGGGCACCAAGAGACCCAGTACTTC
CDR3aa: CASSYSQGHQETQYF

v_gene: TRBV9
j_gene: TRBJ2-3
abundance: -
d_gene: TRBD2
CDR3nt: TGTGCCAGCAGCGTAGGTGGGACTAGGGGCGATACGCAGTATTTT
CDR3aa: CASSVGGTRGDTQYF